The 2 T cell receptor beta chains below come from one sample, sequenced in a study of cytomegalovirus exposure and HLA in healthy donors. The primer mix had 60 Vbeta and 13 Jbeta primers. Sequencing was performed with immunoSEQ multiplex PCR; in TCRdb, only in-frame clones are kept and a portion is missing. The sample carries 60,000 to 75,000 clones, around four fifths recorded once. The sample consisted of PBMCs. These receptors came from a young woman in good health and CMV-seronegative.

This clone has a handful of counts. This chain connects TRBV27 to TRBJ2-1; D might be TRBD2 (6 bases). The CDR3 spans 14 residues. Germline V CDR1 and CDR2: MNHEY, SMNVEV (reference sequence). The V end lost 0 bases, the J end lost 5 bases, and 8 bases lay between the germline ends. Written as DNA, the CDR3 is TGTGCCAGCAGTTTATCGGGCGGGGACAATGAGCAGTTCTTC. This codes for CASSLSGGDNEQFF.

The chain couples TRBV9 to TRBJ2-3, with D tentatively TRBD1 (5 bases). Germline CDR1 and CDR2: SGDLS and YYNGEE. The CDR3 contains 18 residues. Deletions cut 0 bases from V and 0 bases from J, with 17 bases between. The CDR3 nucleotides are TGTGCCAGCAGCGTAGATTGGACAAACCTAGGAAGCACAGATACGCAGTATTTT. This gives the protein CASSVDWTNLGSTDTQYF.